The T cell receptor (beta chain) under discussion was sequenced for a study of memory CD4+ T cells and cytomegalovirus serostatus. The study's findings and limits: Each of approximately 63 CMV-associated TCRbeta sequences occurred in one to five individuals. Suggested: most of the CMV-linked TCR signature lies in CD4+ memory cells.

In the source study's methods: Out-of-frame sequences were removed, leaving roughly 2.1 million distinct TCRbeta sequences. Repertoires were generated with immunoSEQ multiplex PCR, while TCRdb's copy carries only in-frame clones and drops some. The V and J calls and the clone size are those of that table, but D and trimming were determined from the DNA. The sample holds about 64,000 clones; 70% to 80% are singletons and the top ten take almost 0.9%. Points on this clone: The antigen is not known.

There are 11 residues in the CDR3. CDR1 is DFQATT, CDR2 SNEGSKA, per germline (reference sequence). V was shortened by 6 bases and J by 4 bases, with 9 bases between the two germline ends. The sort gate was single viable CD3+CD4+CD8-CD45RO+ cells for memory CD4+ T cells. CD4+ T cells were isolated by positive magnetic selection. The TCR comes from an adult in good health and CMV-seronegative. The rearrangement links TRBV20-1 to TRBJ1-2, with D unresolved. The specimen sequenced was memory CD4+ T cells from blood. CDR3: CSADLAYGYTF. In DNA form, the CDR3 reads TGCAGTGCAGACCTAGCCTATGGCTACACCTTC.